Shown below are 21 T cell receptor beta chains from a single sample sequenced in a study of a mutant IDH1 vaccine in newly diagnosed glioma. The table came from immunoSEQ multiplex PCR; TCRdb's copy has only in-frame clones and leaves some out. This table has about 58,000 clones, around 80% appearing once. The time point: week 5, during vaccination. It was 300 ug of mutant IDH1 20-mer peptide that made up each vaccine dose, given with topical imiquimod. For these TCRs, the target antigens are not known. Specimen: PBMCs, collected from a glioma patient whose treatment included an IDH1 peptide vaccine. The receptors were gathered from a woman in her fifties or sixties with glioma.

This clone is a singleton in its sample. The V call is TRBV27, the J call TRBJ2-6; the D is unclear. Germline lookup yields CDR1 MNHEY and CDR2 SMNVEV (reference sequence). V shed 7 bases and J shed 0 bases, with 4 bases lying between them. The CDR3 length is 13 residues. CDR3 amino acids: CASTRSGANVLTF. DNA of the CDR3: TGTGCCAGCACCCGCTCTGGGGCCAACGTCCTGACTTTC.

The chain has TRBV5-8 and TRBJ2-3; 8 bases align to TRBD1. V dropped 4 bases and J dropped 3; count of bases not matched to a gene: 4. Germline-derived CDR1 and CDR2 are SGHTS and YDEGEE. CDR3 length: 14 amino acids. CDR3 loop: CASSKDRGTDTQYF. The CDR3, as DNA: TGTGCCAGCAGCAAAGACAGGGGAACAGATACGCAGTATTTT.

This chain uses TRBV7-3 with TRBJ1-6, with TRBD1 identical over 8 bases. CDR3 length equals 14 residues. The ends lost 5 bases at V and 7 bases at J; junction bases unmatched: 4. CDR1 is SGHTA, CDR2 FQGTGA, per germline. CDR3 loop: CASSLGTGNSPLHF. The CDR3 DNA follows: TGTGCCAGCAGCCTAGGGACAGGCAATTCACCCCTCCACTTT.

There are a few counts of this clone. This chain links TRBV10-3 with TRBJ2-2; no definite D call. Germline lookup yields CDR1 ENHRY and CDR2 SYGVKD. Between the trimmed V and J ends, which lost 9 bases and 6 bases, there was a span of 8 bases. This CDR3 has 11 residues. Here the CDR3 reads CAMGGSGELFF. The CDR3 DNA reads as TGTGCCATGGGTGGTTCCGGGGAGCTGTTTTTT.

The chain recombines TRBV27 with TRBJ2-5, with D perhaps being TRBD1 or TRBD2 (6 bases each). Germline loops: CDR1 MNHEY, CDR2 SMNVEV (reference sequence). The ends were cut back, 5 bases at V and 5 bases at J, with 15 bases in the middle. The CDR3 runs to 14 residues. The CDR3 bases are TGTGCCAGCAGTCGAGCCGGGGGCTGGGAGACCCAGTACTTC. It translates to CASSRAGGWETQYF.

The count of this clone is one. This chain links TRBV10-3 with TRBJ1-1; 8 positions match TRBD1. Germline CDR1 ENHRY, CDR2 SYGVKD. The CDR3 extends over 14 amino acids. Losses at the gene ends were 7 bases for V and 1 base for J; bases not matched to a gene: 5. The CDR3 is CAINQGQENTEAFF. As DNA, the CDR3 is TGTGCCATCAACCAGGGACAGGAGAACACTGAAGCTTTCTTT.

The chain is built from TRBV27 and TRBJ1-1; the match to TRBD1 covers 8 bases. Per germline, CDR1 MNHEY and CDR2 SMNVEV (reference sequence). With 3 bases clipped from V and 4 bases from J, the junction kept 4 bases outside the gene matches. The CDR3 is 14 residues long. CDR3 DNA: TGTGCCAGCAGTTTGGACAGGGTTCTCACTGAAGCTTTCTTT. The encoded protein is CASSLDRVLTEAFF.

V and J are TRBV11-1 and TRBJ1-6, with TRBD1 identical over 8 bases. The CDR3 is 14 amino acids. J gave up 7 bases and V 9 bases, and 8 bases lay outside the gene matches. Germline values: CDR1 SGHAT, CDR2 FQDESV (reference sequence). The CDR3 spells CASARDRRNSPLHF. The CDR3 DNA follows: TGTGCCAGTGCAAGGGACAGGCGAAATTCACCCCTCCACTTT. Supplemented by reference TRBV11-1 and TRBJ1-6, the full variable domain reads EAEVAQSPRYKITEKSQAVAFWCDPISGHATLYWYRQILGQGPELLVQFQDESVVDDSQLPKDRFSAERLKGVDSTLKIQPAELGDSAMYLCASARDRRNSPLHFGNGTRLTVT.

The V call is TRBV5-5, the J call TRBJ1-6, with a possible D match to TRBD1 (5 bases). Trimming shortened V by 4 bases and J by 0 bases, and 14 bases separated the two germline ends. This CDR3 has 17 amino acids. The germline gives CDR1 SGHKS, CDR2 YYEKEE (reference sequence). CDR3 sequence reads: CASSLGTPSSYNSPLHF. CDR3 bases: TGTGCCAGCAGCCTAGGGACGCCGAGCTCCTATAATTCACCCCTCCACTTT.

This clone showed up just once. CDR3 DNA sequence: TGTGCCAGCAGCTCGACAGATACTTTCTACAATGAGCAGTTCTTC. Its protein is CASSSTDTFYNEQFF. V gene TRBV5-6 combines with J gene TRBJ2-1; D is perhaps TRBD1 (5 bases). Trimming took off 3 bases at V and 3 bases at J, with 13 bases between the two ends. The CDR3 consists of 15 residues. Per the germline V gene, CDR1 is SGHDT and CDR2 is YYEEEE.

J is TRBJ2-5 and V is TRBV7-2, with TRBD1 matching over 7 bases. CDR1 is SGHTA and CDR2 is FQGNSA in the germline V gene. The CDR3 consists of 14 residues. With 5 bases clipped from V and 4 bases from J, the junction kept 7 bases outside the gene matches. This chain's CDR3 is CASSLGQVIETQYF. The CDR3 nucleotides read TGTGCCAGCAGCCTAGGACAGGTGATAGAGACCCAGTACTTC.

The CDR3 DNA is TGTGCCAGCAGCTTAACGGGCTCAGATACGCAGTATTTT. Residues: CASSLTGSDTQYF. The rearrangement links TRBV7-3 to TRBJ2-3, with D hard to call. Germline assignment: CDR1 SGHTA and CDR2 FQGTGA. The CDR3 sequence is 13 residues long. V lost 0 bases and J 4 bases, leaving 5 bases between the germline ends. The variable domain in full, completed from reference TRBV7-3 and TRBJ2-3, reads GAGVSQTPSNKVTEKGKYVELRCDPISGHTALYWYRQSLGQGPEFLIYFQGTGAADDSGLPNDRFFAVRPEGSVSTLKIQRTERGDSAVYLCASSLTGSDTQYFGPGTRLTVL.

The chain recombines TRBV7-8 with TRBJ2-1, with a tentative D call TRBD2 (5 bases). This CDR3 comprises 15 residues. V was shortened by 1 base and J by 1 base, with 8 bases between the two germline ends. CDR1 and CDR2 (germline): SGHVS, FQNEAQ. The CDR3 sequence: CASSLDEGSYNEQFF. For the CDR3, the DNA is TGTGCCAGCAGCTTAGATGAGGGTTCCTACAATGAGCAGTTCTTC.

J is TRBJ2-2 and V is TRBV6-1; D uncertain. This CDR3 has 13 amino acids. V lost 4 bases, J lost 6 bases, and 9 bases lay in between. Germline V gene lookup returns CDR1 MNHNS and CDR2 SASEGT. The DNA for the CDR3 is TGTGCCAGCAGTGTCCACTCGGCCGGGGAGCTGTTTTTT. It encodes CASSVHSAGELFF.

The V and J genes are TRBV7-9 and TRBJ1-2, with D tentatively TRBD1 (5 bases). Trimming shortened V by 5 bases and J by 8 bases, and 21 bases separated the two germline ends. CDR1 SEHNR and CDR2 FQNEAQ come from the germline V gene (reference sequence). This CDR3 is 15 amino acids long. The CDR3 sequence is CASSPSGLPPGGYTF. The CDR3 coding sequence is TGTGCCAGCAGCCCCTCGGGACTCCCCCCGGGAGGCTACACCTTC.

This clone was counted a single time. CDR3 sequence (DNA): TGTGCCAGCAGTTTGGGGGGACAGGGGGGCTACGAGCAGTACTTC. The encoded protein is CASSLGGQGGYEQYF. The V and J genes are TRBV27 and TRBJ2-7; 11 bases are shared with TRBD1. The CDR3 consists of 15 residues. Germline lookup yields CDR1 MNHEY and CDR2 SMNVEV (reference sequence). Germline trimming cut 3 bases from V and 3 bases from J; bases unmatched to any gene: 4.

The chain links TRBV28 to TRBJ1-4; D not resolved. Germline V gives CDR1 MDHEN, CDR2 SYDVKM. Between the trimmed V and J ends, which lost 5 bases and 8 bases, there was a span of 12 bases. The CDR3 extends over 13 amino acids. CDR3 nucleotides: TGTGCCAGCAGTCTTTTCCGTGGCGAAAAACTGTTTTTT. Its translation: CASSLFRGEKLFF.

This clone was recorded once. The chain links TRBV6-6 to TRBJ2-7; D possibly corresponds to TRBD1 (5 bases). V was pared by 2 bases and J by 4 bases, with 12 bases between. This CDR3 spans 14 amino acids. Germline V CDR1 and CDR2: MNHNY, SVGAGI (reference sequence). The CDR3 is CASSYHPGKYEQYF. As DNA, the CDR3 is TGTGCCAGCAGTTACCATCCAGGGAAATACGAGCAGTACTTC.

The sample holds one count of this clone. The chain has TRBV30 and TRBJ2-7, with 8 positions matching TRBD1. This CDR3 has 15 amino acids. Germline lookup yields CDR1 GTSNPN and CDR2 SVGIG (reference sequence). The V segment lost 7 bases and the J segment 6 bases; nucleotides outside the gene matches: 17. CDR3 sequence reads: CASSKGQGAIAEQYF. The DNA for the CDR3 is TGTGCCTCCTCAAAAGGCCAGGGGGCTATTGCCGAGCAGTACTTC. Complete variable domain (other parts from reference TRBV30 and TRBJ2-7): SQTIHQWPATLVQPVGSPLSLECTVEGTSNPNLYWYRQAAGRGLQLLFYSVGIGQISSEVPQNLSASRPQDRQFILSSKKLLLSDSGFYLCASSKGQGAIAEQYFGPGTRLTVT.

The V call is TRBV30, the J call TRBJ1-5; TRBD1 agrees at 8 bases. CDR1 and CDR2 (germline): GTSNPN, SVGIG (reference sequence). This CDR3 has 15 residues. V lost 1 base and J lost 0; bases outside the gene matches: 2. This CDR3 is CAWSETGASNQPQHF. As DNA, the CDR3 is TGTGCCTGGAGTGAGACAGGGGCTAGCAATCAGCCCCAGCATTTT.

The gene calls are TRBV9 and TRBJ2-7, with TRBD1 as a possible D gene (6 bases). This CDR3 comprises 15 residues. Per the germline V gene, CDR1 is SGDLS and CDR2 is YYNGEE. Trimming took 0 bases from V and 5 from J, leaving 15 bases between them. The CDR3 region is CASSVAGQTINEQYF. The CDR3 DNA reads as TGTGCCAGCAGCGTAGCTGGACAGACGATAAACGAGCAGTACTTC.